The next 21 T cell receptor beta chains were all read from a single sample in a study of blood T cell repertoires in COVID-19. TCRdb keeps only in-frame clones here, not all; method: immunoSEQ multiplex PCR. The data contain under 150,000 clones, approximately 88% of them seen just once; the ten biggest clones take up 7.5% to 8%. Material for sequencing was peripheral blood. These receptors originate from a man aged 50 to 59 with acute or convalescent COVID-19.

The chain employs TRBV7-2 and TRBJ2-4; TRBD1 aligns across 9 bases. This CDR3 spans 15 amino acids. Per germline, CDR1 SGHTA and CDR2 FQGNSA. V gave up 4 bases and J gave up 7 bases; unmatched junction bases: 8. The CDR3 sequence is CASSSIQGARNIQYF. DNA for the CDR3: TGTGCCAGCAGCTCCATACAGGGGGCGAGGAACATTCAGTACTTC.

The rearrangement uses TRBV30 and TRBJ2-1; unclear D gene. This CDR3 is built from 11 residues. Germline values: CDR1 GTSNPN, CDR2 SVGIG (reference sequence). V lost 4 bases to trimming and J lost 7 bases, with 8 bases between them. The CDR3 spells CAWKEWNEQFF. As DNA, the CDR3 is TGTGCCTGGAAGGAGTGGAATGAGCAGTTCTTC.

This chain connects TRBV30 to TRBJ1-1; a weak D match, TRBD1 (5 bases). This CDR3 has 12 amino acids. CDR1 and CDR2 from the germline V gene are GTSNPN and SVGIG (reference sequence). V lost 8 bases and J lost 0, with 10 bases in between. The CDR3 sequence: CARQGVNTEAFF. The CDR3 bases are TGTGCCAGACAAGGGGTGAACACTGAAGCTTTCTTT.

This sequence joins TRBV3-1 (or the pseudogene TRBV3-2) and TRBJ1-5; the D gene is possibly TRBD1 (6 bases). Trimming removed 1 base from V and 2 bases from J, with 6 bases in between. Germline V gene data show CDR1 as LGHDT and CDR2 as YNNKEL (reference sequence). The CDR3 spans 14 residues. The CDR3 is CASSQGQGNQPQHF. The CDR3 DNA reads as TGTGCCAGCAGCCAAGGACAGGGCAATCAGCCCCAGCATTTT.

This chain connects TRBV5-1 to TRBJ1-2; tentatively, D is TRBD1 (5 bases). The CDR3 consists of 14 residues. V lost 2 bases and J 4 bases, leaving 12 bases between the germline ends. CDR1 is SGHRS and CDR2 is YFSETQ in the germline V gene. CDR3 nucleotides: TGCGCCAGCAGCTTCCAGGGAGGGACCTATGGCTACACCTTC. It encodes CASSFQGGTYGYTF.

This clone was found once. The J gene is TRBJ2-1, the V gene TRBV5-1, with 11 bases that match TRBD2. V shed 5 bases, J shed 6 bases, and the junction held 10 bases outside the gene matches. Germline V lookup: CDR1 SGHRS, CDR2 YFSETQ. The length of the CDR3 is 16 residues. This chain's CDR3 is CASSSETSGAGNEQFF. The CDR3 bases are TGCGCCAGCAGTTCTGAGACTAGCGGGGCTGGCAATGAGCAGTTCTTC.

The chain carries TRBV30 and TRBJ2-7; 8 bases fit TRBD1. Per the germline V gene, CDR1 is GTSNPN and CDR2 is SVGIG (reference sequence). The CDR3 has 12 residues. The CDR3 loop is CASRRGLYEQYF. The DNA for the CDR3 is TGTGCTTCTCGCAGGGGGCTCTACGAGCAGTACTTC. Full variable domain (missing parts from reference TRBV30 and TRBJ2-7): SQTIHQWPATLVQPVGSPLSLECTVEGTSNPNLYWYRQAAGRGLQLLFYSVGIGQISSEVPQNLSASRPQDRQFILSSKKLLLSDSGFYLCASRRGLYEQYFGPGTRLTVT.

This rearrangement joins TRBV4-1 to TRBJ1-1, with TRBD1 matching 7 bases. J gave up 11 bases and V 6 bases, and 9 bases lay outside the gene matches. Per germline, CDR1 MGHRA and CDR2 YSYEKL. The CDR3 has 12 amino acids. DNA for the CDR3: TGCGCCAGCAGAGGGGGCACCCTGGGCGCTTTCTTT. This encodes CASRGGTLGAFF.

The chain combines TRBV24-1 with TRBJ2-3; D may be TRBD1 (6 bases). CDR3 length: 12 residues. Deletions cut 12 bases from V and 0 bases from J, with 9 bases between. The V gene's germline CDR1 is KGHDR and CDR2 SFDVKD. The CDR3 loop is CAVRGSTDTQYF. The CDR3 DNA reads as TGTGCCGTCAGGGGAAGCACAGATACGCAGTATTTT.

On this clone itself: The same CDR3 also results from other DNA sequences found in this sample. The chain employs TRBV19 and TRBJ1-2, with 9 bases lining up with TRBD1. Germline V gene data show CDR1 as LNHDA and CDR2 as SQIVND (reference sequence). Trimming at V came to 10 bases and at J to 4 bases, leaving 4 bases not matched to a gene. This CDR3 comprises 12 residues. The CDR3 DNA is TGTGCCACTGTGACAGGGGGCTATGGCTACACCTTC. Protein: CATVTGGYGYTF.

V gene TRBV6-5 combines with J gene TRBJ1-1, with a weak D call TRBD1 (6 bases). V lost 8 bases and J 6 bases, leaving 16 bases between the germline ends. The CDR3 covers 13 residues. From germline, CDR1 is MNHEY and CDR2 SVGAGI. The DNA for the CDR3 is TGTGCCAGCTCCCGCGGCAGGGGCGCTGAAGCTTTCTTT. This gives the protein CASSRGRGAEAFF.

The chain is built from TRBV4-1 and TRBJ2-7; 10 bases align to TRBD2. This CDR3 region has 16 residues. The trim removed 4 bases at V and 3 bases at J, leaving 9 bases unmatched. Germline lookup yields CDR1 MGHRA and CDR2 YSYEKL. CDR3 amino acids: CASSLRTSGNFYEQYF. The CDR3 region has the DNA TGCGCCAGCAGCCTCCGGACTAGCGGAAACTTCTACGAGCAGTACTTC.

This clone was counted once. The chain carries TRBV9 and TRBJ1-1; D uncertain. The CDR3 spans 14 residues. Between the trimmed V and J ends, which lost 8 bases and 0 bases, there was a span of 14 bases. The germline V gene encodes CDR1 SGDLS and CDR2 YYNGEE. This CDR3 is CASSPGKMNTEAFF. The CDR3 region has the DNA TGTGCCAGTAGCCCAGGCAAAATGAACACTGAAGCTTTCTTT.

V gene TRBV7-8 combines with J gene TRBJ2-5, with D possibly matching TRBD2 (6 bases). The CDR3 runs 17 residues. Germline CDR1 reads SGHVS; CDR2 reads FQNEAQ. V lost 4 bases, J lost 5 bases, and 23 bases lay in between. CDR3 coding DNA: TGTGCCAGCAGCTCCCCGGGGGTAGGGAGGCTGAAGGAGACCCAGTACTTC. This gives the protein CASSSPGVGRLKETQYF.

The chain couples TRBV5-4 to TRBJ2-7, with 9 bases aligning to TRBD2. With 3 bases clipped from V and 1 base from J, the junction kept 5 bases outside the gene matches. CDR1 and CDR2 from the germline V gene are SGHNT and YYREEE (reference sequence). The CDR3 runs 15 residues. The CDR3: CASSSSGRPSYEQYF. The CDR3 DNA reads TGTGCCAGCAGCTCAAGCGGGAGGCCTTCCTACGAGCAGTACTTC.

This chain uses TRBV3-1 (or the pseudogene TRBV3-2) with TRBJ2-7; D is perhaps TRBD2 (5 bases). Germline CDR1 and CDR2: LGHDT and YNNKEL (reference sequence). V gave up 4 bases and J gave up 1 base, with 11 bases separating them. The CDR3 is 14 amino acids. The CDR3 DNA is TGTGCCAGCAGCCCCAGCGGAGAGTCCTACGAGCAGTACTTC. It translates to CASSPSGESYEQYF.

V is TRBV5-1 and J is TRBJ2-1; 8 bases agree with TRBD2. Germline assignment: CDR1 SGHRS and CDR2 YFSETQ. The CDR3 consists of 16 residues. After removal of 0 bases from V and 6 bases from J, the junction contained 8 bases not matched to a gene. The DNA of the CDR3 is TGCGCCAGCAGCTTGGCGACGGGAGGGCCGTCCAATGAGCAGTTCTTC. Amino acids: CASSLATGGPSNEQFF.

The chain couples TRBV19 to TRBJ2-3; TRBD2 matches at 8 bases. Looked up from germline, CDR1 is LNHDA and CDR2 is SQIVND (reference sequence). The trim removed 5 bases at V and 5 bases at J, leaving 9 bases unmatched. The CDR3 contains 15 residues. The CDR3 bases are TGTGCCAGTAGTGCCAGCGGGAGCAGGGGAGATACGCAGTATTTT. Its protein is CASSASGSRGDTQYF.

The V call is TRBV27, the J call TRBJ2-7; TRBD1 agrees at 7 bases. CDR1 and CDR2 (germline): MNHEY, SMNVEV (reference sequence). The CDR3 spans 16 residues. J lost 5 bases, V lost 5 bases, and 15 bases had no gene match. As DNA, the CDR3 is TGTGCCAGCAGTCCACAACTCCAGACAGGGAGAAACGAGCAGTACTTC. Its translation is CASSPQLQTGRNEQYF.

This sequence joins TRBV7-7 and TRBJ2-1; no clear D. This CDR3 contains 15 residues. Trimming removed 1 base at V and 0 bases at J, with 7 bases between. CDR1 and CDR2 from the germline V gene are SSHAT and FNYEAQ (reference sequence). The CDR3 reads CASSLGPPSYNEQFF. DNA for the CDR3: TGTGCCAGCAGCTTAGGGCCCCCCTCCTACAATGAGCAGTTCTTC.

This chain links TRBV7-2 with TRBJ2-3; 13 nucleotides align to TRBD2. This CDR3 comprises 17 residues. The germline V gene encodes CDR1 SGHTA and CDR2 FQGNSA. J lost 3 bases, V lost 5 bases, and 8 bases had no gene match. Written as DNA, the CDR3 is TGTGCCAGCAGCATAGGACTAGCGGGAGTTTCTACAGATACGCAGTATTTT. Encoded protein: CASSIGLAGVSTDTQYF.